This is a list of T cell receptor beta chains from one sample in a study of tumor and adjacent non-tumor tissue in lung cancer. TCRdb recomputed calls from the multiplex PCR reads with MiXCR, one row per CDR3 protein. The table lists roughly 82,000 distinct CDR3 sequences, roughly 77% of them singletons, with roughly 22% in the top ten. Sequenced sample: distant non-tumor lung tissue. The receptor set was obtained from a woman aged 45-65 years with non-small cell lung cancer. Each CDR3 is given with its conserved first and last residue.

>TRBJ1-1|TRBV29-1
CSVGGGQDNTEAVF
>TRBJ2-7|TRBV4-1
CASIHPGSPYKQYF
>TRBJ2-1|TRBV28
CASSLFVLAESSYNEWFF
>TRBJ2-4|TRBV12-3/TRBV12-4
CASSLGAVNGAPIHF
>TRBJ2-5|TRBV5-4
CASSLAGQQETQYF
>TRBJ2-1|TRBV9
CASSVEGGRDNEQFF
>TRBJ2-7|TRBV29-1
CGVSRDGEQYF
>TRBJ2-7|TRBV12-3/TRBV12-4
CASRGQPYEQYF
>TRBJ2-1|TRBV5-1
CASSEAGTGAYSEQFF
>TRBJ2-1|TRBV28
CASSPGGSRDELFF
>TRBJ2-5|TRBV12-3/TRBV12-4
CASSQTSGQETQHF
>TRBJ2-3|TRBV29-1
CNVEIRGRGRDTQYF
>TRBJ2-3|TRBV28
CASSLPSSLTYMQYF
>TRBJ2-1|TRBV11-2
CASTLEPGQGFTKRFF
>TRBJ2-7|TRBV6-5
CTSAALGRGQGGQYF
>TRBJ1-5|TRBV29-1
CSFTGRGIDQPQHF
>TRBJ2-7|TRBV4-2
CVSGQQDHEQYF
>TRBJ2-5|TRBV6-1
CASLTSGGRETQYF
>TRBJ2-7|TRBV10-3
CAISDPIRIEQYF
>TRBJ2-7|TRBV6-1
CVNSLFYEQYF
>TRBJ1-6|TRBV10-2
CAGSESEVSRGSSLHF
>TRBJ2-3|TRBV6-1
CASSGDTGGAHTQYF
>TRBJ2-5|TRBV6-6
CASSPPDPAWETQYF
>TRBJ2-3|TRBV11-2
CASILRGQLATDRQYF